This T cell receptor beta chain was sequenced during a study of T cells after yellow fever vaccination. The study's findings and limits: Only a small proportion of the clonotypes turned up in both the CD4 and the CD8 compartments, likely arising from convergent recombination. One caveat is that FACS-sorted repertoires could contain abundant clonotypes contaminating from the bulk population. After the booster, approximately 96% of CD4 and around nine tenths of CD8 primary-response clones were re-detected.

V shed 4 bases, J shed 3 bases, and the junction held 6 bases outside the gene matches. Germline-derived CDR1 and CDR2 are SQVTM and ANQGSEA. This CDR3 contains 16 residues. This clonotype was seen at least ten times. Its cognate antigen is unknown. In making TCR cDNA, 5'RACE template switching added a universal primer site and UMIs to it. TCRdb used MiXCR to reprocess the 5' RACE reads, holding one entry per CDR3 protein. The table records over 120,000 distinct CDR3 sequences, about 6.9% of them present only once. The chain couples TRBV29-1 to TRBJ2-1; 13 bases align to TRBD2. The clonotype originates from a man in his thirties or forties who received the YFV17D yellow fever vaccine. Sequenced material: CD4+ T cells sorted from PBMCs, taken 10 days after the yellow fever booster vaccination. The chain's CDR3 is CSVVRTSGRHYNEQFF. CDR3 in DNA: TGCAGCGTTGTCCGGACTAGCGGGAGACACTACAATGAGCAGTTCTTC.